Shown below are 13 T cell receptor beta chains from a single sample sequenced in a study of graft-versus-host responses after intestinal transplantation. No antigen has been identified for these receptors. Assay: immunoSEQ multiplex PCR; the TCRdb copy retains only in-frame clones and omits some. The data hold around 24,000 clones, with roughly four fifths observed a single time. The sequencing here drew on unstimulated CD8+ T cells sorted from spleen or lymph node cells, taken before transplant. The receptors stem from a human donor who was the organ donor for an intestinal transplant.

The V gene is TRBV10-2, the J gene TRBJ2-1; 7 bases line up with TRBD2. This CDR3 has 14 residues. J gave up 4 bases and V 8 bases, and 8 bases lay outside the gene matches. Germline V lookup: CDR1 WSHSY, CDR2 SAAADI. CDR3 coding DNA: TGCGCCAGCCTAGGACTAGGAGTGTACAATGAGCAGTTCTTC. Its translation is CASLGLGVYNEQFF.

The V and J genes are TRBV19 and TRBJ1-5; TRBD1 is a possible D gene (5 bases). V dropped 3 bases and J dropped 3 bases, with 15 bases sitting between them. This CDR3 region has 16 residues. Germline V gene sequence: CDR1 LNHDA, CDR2 SQIVND (reference sequence). CDR3 coding DNA: TGTGCCAGTAGTATTCGGCTCACAGGACACAATCAGCCCCAGCATTTT. Translated, it gives CASSIRLTGHNQPQHF.

V and J are TRBV5-1 and TRBJ1-2; D unresolved. The V and J ends lost 0 bases and 1 base respectively, with 13 bases between them. From germline, CDR1 is SGHRS and CDR2 YFSETQ. This CDR3 spans 16 amino acids. The CDR3 sequence is CASSLVFRNLNYGYTF. Here the CDR3 DNA reads TGCGCCAGCAGCTTGGTTTTCAGGAACCTTAACTATGGCTACACCTTC.

The rearrangement joins TRBV14 to TRBJ2-3; no clear D gene. The V gene's germline CDR1 is SGHDN and CDR2 FVKESK. The CDR3 extends over 14 amino acids. Trimming cost V 3 bases and J 0 bases, with 7 bases left between them. The CDR3 sequence: CASSHEVSTDTQYF. For the CDR3, the DNA is TGTGCCAGCAGCCACGAGGTTAGCACAGATACGCAGTATTTT. Looking up the rest from reference TRBV14 and TRBJ2-3 gives the full variable domain: EAGVTQFPSHSVIEKGQTVTLRCDPISGHDNLYWYRRVMGKEIKFLLHFVKESKQDESGMPNNRFLAERTGGTYSTLKVQPAELEDSGVYFCASSHEVSTDTQYFGPGTRLTVL.

The rearrangement joins TRBV6-6 to TRBJ1-2; maybe TRBD1 (5 bases). Trimming removed 5 bases from V and 0 bases from J, with 13 bases in between. The CDR3 covers 15 residues. The germline CDR1 and CDR2 sequences are MNHNY and SVGAGI (reference sequence). The CDR3 loop is CASSPFDRPNYGYTF. The DNA for the CDR3 is TGTGCCAGCAGTCCTTTTGACAGACCTAACTATGGCTACACCTTC.

This clone was detected only a few times. The CDR3 here is CASSLSGRAYEQYF. In DNA, the CDR3 is TGTGCCAGCAGTTTAAGCGGGAGGGCCTACGAGCAGTACTTC. The chain has TRBV27 and TRBJ2-7, with 10 bases that match TRBD2. This CDR3 comprises 14 residues. Germline V gene lookup returns CDR1 MNHEY and CDR2 SMNVEV (reference sequence). Trimming took 2 bases from V and 2 from J; bases not matched to a gene: 0.

A word on this clone: Other DNA sequences from this sample encode an identical CDR3 as well. In DNA, the CDR3 is TGTGCCAGCAGGACAGCGGGTGGGCGGGGCGAGCAGTACTTC. This codes for CASRTAGGRGEQYF. The gene calls are TRBV2 and TRBJ2-7; tentative D call: TRBD2 (6 bases). Trimming left V 6 bases short and J 6 bases short, with 18 bases between. CDR1 is SNHLY and CDR2 is FYNNEI in the germline V gene. The length of the CDR3 is 14 residues.

This sequence joins TRBV7-9 and TRBJ1-4; D call uncertain. Germline CDR1 reads SEHNR; CDR2 reads FQNEAQ (reference sequence). CDR3 size: 13 residues. The V and J ends lost 7 bases and 9 bases respectively, with 15 bases between them. DNA of the CDR3: TGTGCCAGCAACTCGGTCACGGGTAAAAAACTGTTTTTT. Translated: CASNSVTGKKLFF.

The count of this clone is one. The genes are TRBV6-1 and TRBJ2-7; the match to TRBD2 covers 16 bases. The CDR3 contains 16 residues. With V trimmed by 3 bases and J by 2 bases, 1 base remained unmatched. Per the germline V gene, CDR1 is MNHNS and CDR2 is SASEGT. The CDR3 sequence is CASSEGLAGGTYEQYF. The CDR3 region has the DNA TGTGCCAGCAGTGAGGGACTAGCGGGAGGGACCTACGAGCAGTACTTC.

V gene TRBV6-5 combines with J gene TRBJ1-2, with D possibly TRBD1 on 6 matching bases. The CDR3 is made up of 15 amino acids. The V and J ends lost 2 bases and 4 bases respectively, with 14 bases between them. CDR1 and CDR2 (germline): MNHEY, SVGAGI. The CDR3 loop reads CASSYATGTFYGYTF. In DNA, the CDR3 is TGTGCCAGCAGTTACGCAACAGGGACTTTCTATGGCTACACCTTC.

J is TRBJ2-3 and V is TRBV28; D unclear. The CDR3 is made up of 13 amino acids. V was clipped by 3 bases and J by 4 bases, with 8 bases between them. Germline CDR1 and CDR2: MDHEN and SYDVKM. CDR3 coding DNA: TGTGCCAGCAGTTTTGAGGTATCAGATACGCAGTATTTT. It codes for CASSFEVSDTQYF.

Only a few counts were recorded for this clone. The rearrangement uses TRBV11-2 and TRBJ2-7; 10 positions match TRBD2. The V gene's germline CDR1 is SGHAT and CDR2 FQNNGV. The CDR3 has 15 residues. V lost 5 bases and J lost 3; bases outside the gene matches: 7. In DNA, the CDR3 is TGTGCCAGCAGCCCGGCGTGGACTAGCGGCTACGAGCAGTACTTC. This encodes CASSPAWTSGYEQYF.

The V and J genes are TRBV4-2 and TRBJ2-1; the match to TRBD2 covers 9 bases. After removal of 0 bases from V and 2 bases from J, the junction contained 5 bases not matched to a gene. The CDR3 runs to 17 residues. CDR1 and CDR2 from the germline V gene are LGHNA and YNFKEQ. The CDR3 nucleotides are TGTGCCAGCAGCCAAGAGCTAGAGCGGGAGGCCTACAATGAGCAGTTCTTC. Its protein is CASSQELEREAYNEQFF.